The clone carrying this TCR beta chain was seen only a few times. Its antigen is still unknown. This specimen comes from a study of T-cell memory formation after mild COVID-19. Study background: Each donor largely had its own TCR clusters. Overall study results and limits: Mainly in CM and EM were contracting CD4+ clones; CD8+ were in EMRA.

TCRdb re-analysed the 5' RACE reads in MiXCR, keeping a single row per CDR3 protein. The sample records around 130,000 distinct CDR3 sequences, more than 15% being singletons. CDR3 length: 15 residues. Germline V gene sequence: CDR1 GTSNPN, CDR2 SVGIG (reference sequence). J lost 6 bases, V lost 2 bases, and 10 bases had no gene match. The chain combines TRBV30 with TRBJ1-2; 9 nucleotides agree with TRBD1. Sequencing was done on a sample of PBMCs or a T cell subset sorted from them (not recorded which). The sequence derives from an adult woman who had mild COVID-19 (a few samples of this study predate the infection). Cell type and time point are not known. CDR3 DNA sequence: TGTGCCTGGAGTCCACCTGACAGGGGGAAGAATGGCTACACCTTC. It is translated as CAWSPPDRGKNGYTF. Complete variable domain (other parts from reference TRBV30 and TRBJ1-2): SQTIHQWPATLVQPVGSPLSLECTVEGTSNPNLYWYRQAAGRGLQLLFYSVGIGQISSEVPQNLSASRPQDRQFILSSKKLLLSDSGFYLCAWSPPDRGKNGYTFGSGTRLTVV.